Sequencing of this TCR beta chain was carried out in a study of T cells after posttransplantation cyclophosphamide (dated by TCRdb to the mid-2010s). Looking at the study overall: Using TRB sequencing, the study followed how the T cell repertoire rebuilt after myeloablative bone marrow transplantation with posttransplantation cyclophosphamide given as GVHD prophylaxis. Antigen receptor sequencing covered samples from roughly 35 PTCy-treated patients and some 15 of their related bone marrow donors. Blood from all 35 or so PTCy patients with 1-year posttransplant specimens was subjected to TRB sequencing. TRB sequencing was also done on up to 3 additional blood samples from 2 to 5.2 years after transplant in 3 patients, and on pretransplant blood from several patients. TRA and TRB clonality were tightly correlated in about ten samples, so subsequent TCR analyses focused on TRB only. Public TRB sequences were checked against a database of over 3,500 sequences associated with responses to pathogens, tumor antigens, self-antigens and alloantigens. Study-level results and caveats: Donor-recipient similarity was low at 1-2 months but increased during the first year, and donor CD8+ memory clones often dominated later blood repertoires. Across the approximately 45 patients, TRB clonality was highly associated with recipient CMV seropositivity and CMV reactivation, and diversity with PTCy was similar to that in the CNI/methotrexate controls. The TRB repertoires of T cells infiltrating skin or GI tract showed only limited overlap with the TRB repertoires of T cells in blood.

This clone has more than one count but fewer than ten. Its binding antigen is unknown. No base quality values were provided; no much bigger clone lies one nucleotide off. Genomic DNA was used for TRB sequencing, which was performed with the immunoSEQ assay at survey resolution or with the hsTCRB kit. Turning to the authors' computational methods: Initial read processing used immunoSEQ software, and repertoire analyses used the LymphoSeq R package. Clonality was computed as 1 minus normalized Shannon entropy, and a Gini coefficient was also calculated for each TRB dataset. To infer phenotypes in unsorted samples, TRB sequences from sorted subsets of the recipient or donor were mapped onto unsorted samples from the same recipient. Here the immuneACCESS table is served through TCRdb, limited to in-frame sequences with V and J called. Missing clones are a known gap in these copies; in checked studies unresolved V genes cover under half, and the rest lacks a known reason. Clone size and V and J calls were adopted from that table, with D and trimming inferred from the DNA. Counted in this sample were around 23,000 clones; approximately 83% of them appeared once. Around 2.1% of the sample lies in the top ten.

A control cohort of 11 patients who had been given myeloablative marrow transplants with methotrexate plus a calcineurin inhibitor was sampled 1 year after transplant. Peripheral blood and bone marrow mononuclear cells were isolated by Ficoll-Hypaque density centrifugation and were cryopreserved. The CDR3 measures 14 amino acids from cysteine to phenylalanine. The kept DNA is CDR3 alone, 42 bases in frame from the first base. V lost 4 bases and J lost 6 bases; the stretch between them is 13 bases long. The germline V gene (reference sequence) yields PRHDT for CDR1 and FYEKMQ for CDR2. This TCR came from a female patient younger than 45 who received an allogeneic stem cell transplant from an unrelated donor, was CMV-positive, and had acute and chronic GVHD. Some T cells may have been brought in with the graft after a transplant. This receptor chain uses TRBV13 and TRBJ2-1; a tentative D match to TRBD2 spans 5 bases. The specimen comprised PBMCs, sampled 362 days after allogeneic stem cell transplant with calcineurin inhibitor and methotrexate. Here is the DNA: TGTGCCAGCAGCTCCTTCACTCTAGCCAATGAGCAGTTCTTC. This gives the protein CASSSFTLANEQFF.